The 32 T cell receptor beta chains in this list originate from one sample, sequenced in a study of T cell changes during pregnancy in multiple sclerosis. Libraries were prepared by immunoSEQ multiplex PCR; TCRdb keeps only in-frame clonotypes and omits some of them. The sample yields about 75,000 clones, approximately 88% seen once. The sample was peripheral blood, taken in the first trimester of pregnancy. These receptors came from a female donor in good health, enrolled as a control in a pregnancy study.

The chain has TRBV30 and TRBJ1-2; D not resolved. This CDR3 region has 13 residues. V dropped 3 bases and J dropped 2 bases, with 10 bases sitting between them. CDR1 and CDR2 from the germline V gene are GTSNPN and SVGIG (reference sequence). DNA for the CDR3: TGTGCCTGGAGCCCAGGTGCGAACTATGGCTACACCTTC. Amino acid sequence: CAWSPGANYGYTF.

The chain couples TRBV18 to TRBJ2-7, with D possibly TRBD1 on 5 matching bases. CDR1 and CDR2 from the germline V gene are KGHSH and LQKENI. This CDR3 is 16 amino acids long. The germline V and J ends were trimmed by 3 bases and 3 bases, with 18 bases remaining between them. The CDR3 loop reads CASSPAAGHQNYEQYF. The DNA of the CDR3 is TGTGCCAGCTCACCCGCCGCCGGACACCAGAACTACGAGCAGTACTTC.

The V and J genes are TRBV6-1 and TRBJ2-2; 8 nucleotides align to TRBD2. CDR1 MNHNS and CDR2 SASEGT come from the germline V gene. Trimming cost V 4 bases and J 1 base; bases outside gene matches: 8. The CDR3 contains 17 residues. The CDR3 region is CASSVPMREENTGELFF. The CDR3 DNA follows: TGTGCCAGCAGTGTCCCTATGCGGGAGGAGAACACCGGGGAGCTGTTTTTT.

V usage is TRBV6-5 and J usage is TRBJ2-3, with D tentatively TRBD1 (6 bases). Trimming shortened V by 2 bases and J by 3 bases, and 15 bases separated the two germline ends. The V gene's germline CDR1 is MNHEY and CDR2 SVGAGI. The CDR3 sequence is 16 residues long. The CDR3 sequence is CASSYLQGLRTDTQYF. The CDR3 DNA reads TGTGCCAGCAGTTACCTCCAGGGGTTAAGGACAGATACGCAGTATTTT.

V usage is TRBV10-1 and J usage is TRBJ2-1, with 13 bases matching TRBD2. The germline CDR1 and CDR2 sequences are WNHNN and SYGVQD (reference sequence). V lost 6 bases, J lost 2 bases, and 16 bases stayed unmatched. The CDR3 extends over 20 amino acids. The DNA for the CDR3 is TGCGCCAGCAGCCTGAATCCGGGACTAGCGGGAAGTAGAGCCTACAATGAGCAGTTCTTC. This gives the protein CASSLNPGLAGSRAYNEQFF.

V gene TRBV9 combines with J gene TRBJ2-3, with TRBD2 matching 9 bases. V trimming: 3 bases; J trimming: 3 bases; junction bases outside the gene matches: 5. Germline values: CDR1 SGDLS, CDR2 YYNGEE. CDR3 length: 15 residues. The CDR3 spells CASSGTAGGTDTQYF. The CDR3, as DNA: TGTGCCAGCAGCGGAACTGCGGGGGGGACAGATACGCAGTATTTT.

J is TRBJ1-4 and V is TRBV5-4; 9 nucleotides match TRBD1. Unmatched junction bases numbered 5, after V lost 2 bases and J lost 6 bases. The V gene's germline CDR1 is SGHNT and CDR2 YYREEE (reference sequence). This CDR3 contains 15 residues. The chain's CDR3 is CASSFTGGGYEKLFF. DNA of the CDR3: TGTGCCAGCAGCTTTACAGGGGGCGGTTATGAAAAACTGTTTTTT.

The chain uses TRBV18 and TRBJ1-6; no firm D call. Germline V gene lookup returns CDR1 KGHSH and CDR2 LQKENI. The ends were cut back, 3 bases at V and 0 bases at J, with 9 bases in the middle. This CDR3 is built from 16 residues. CDR3 residues: CASSPDSSSYNSPLHF. CDR3 nucleotide sequence: TGTGCCAGCTCACCGGACTCCAGCTCCTATAATTCACCCCTCCACTTT.

The genes are TRBV5-6 and TRBJ1-4; D possibly corresponds to TRBD1 (5 bases). The CDR3 sequence is 15 residues long. The germline CDR1 and CDR2 sequences are SGHDT and YYEEEE. V was trimmed by 2 bases and J by 7 bases, leaving 15 bases between them. The DNA of the CDR3 is TGTGCCAGCAGCTTCGAGGGGAGGGGCCCTGAAAAACTGTTTTTT. It is translated as CASSFEGRGPEKLFF.

The chain has TRBV11-1 and TRBJ2-5; TRBD1 agrees at 8 bases. Germline trimming cut 5 bases from V and 5 bases from J; bases unmatched to any gene: 7. The CDR3 has 14 amino acids. Per germline, CDR1 SGHAT and CDR2 FQDESV (reference sequence). The CDR3 region has the DNA TGTGCCAGCAGCGACAGACAGGGGAGGGAGACCCAGTACTTC. It specifies CASSDRQGRETQYF.

V and J are TRBV5-4 and TRBJ2-6; D not resolved. From germline, CDR1 is SGHNT and CDR2 YYREEE (reference sequence). This CDR3 has 15 amino acids. V dropped 1 base and J dropped 0 bases, with 5 bases sitting between them. The CDR3 DNA is TGTGCCAGCAGCTTGCTATTCTCTGGGGCCAACGTCCTGACTTTC. Translated, it gives CASSLLFSGANVLTF.

The rearrangement links TRBV5-1 to TRBJ1-5, with D perhaps matching TRBD1 (6 bases). Germline CDR1 reads SGHRS; CDR2 reads YFSETQ. The CDR3 extends over 13 amino acids. V was trimmed by 2 bases and J by 9 bases, leaving 12 bases between them. CDR3 amino acids: CASSFTIGGPQHF. The CDR3 DNA follows: TGCGCCAGCAGCTTTACCATAGGGGGGCCCCAGCATTTT. Full variable domain (missing parts from reference TRBV5-1 and TRBJ1-5): KAGVTQTPRYLIKTRGQQVTLSCSPISGHRSVSWYQQTPGQGLQFLFEYFSETQRNKGNFPGRFSGRQFSNSRSEMNVSTLELGDSALYLCASSFTIGGPQHFGDGTRLSIL.

The chain employs TRBV25-1 and TRBJ1-2, with a possible D match to TRBD1 (6 bases). The CDR3 length is 14 residues. Germline V CDR1 and CDR2: MGHDK, SYGVNS. V was pared by 4 bases and J by 4 bases, with 13 bases between. The CDR3 is CASSARGGSYGYTF. Written as DNA, the CDR3 is TGTGCCAGCAGTGCCAGGGGCGGTAGCTATGGCTACACCTTC.

V usage is TRBV6-1 and J usage is TRBJ1-2, with no clear D. The CDR3 contains 12 residues. Germline-derived CDR1 and CDR2 are MNHNS and SASEGT. Trimming took off 7 bases at V and 4 bases at J, with 10 bases between the two ends. CDR3 region: CASTVGVYGYTF. As DNA, the CDR3 is TGTGCCAGCACGGTCGGGGTCTATGGCTACACCTTC.

The rearrangement joins TRBV7-2 to TRBJ2-3, with D perhaps TRBD2 (5 bases). V dropped 5 bases and J dropped 3 bases, with 9 bases sitting between them. CDR3 length: 13 amino acids. Germline loops: CDR1 SGHTA, CDR2 FQGNSA. The DNA for the CDR3 is TGTGCCAGCAGCAATAGAGGGACAGATACGCAGTATTTT. Translation: CASSNRGTDTQYF.

The chain employs TRBV4-1 and TRBJ1-5; a possible D gene is TRBD1 (6 bases). Trimming pared 0 bases from V and 6 bases from J, leaving 15 bases between. In germline, CDR1 is MGHRA, CDR2 YSYEKL. The CDR3 contains 16 residues. As DNA, the CDR3 is TGCGCCAGCAGCCAAGATCATAACAGGGTAGGTCAGCCCCAGCATTTT. Translation gives CASSQDHNRVGQPQHF.

Regarding this clone: At one of its ends the junction is not consistent with the germline gene, which may arise from a read error. V usage is TRBV20-1 and J usage is TRBJ2-7; tentative D call: TRBD2 (6 bases). CDR3 length: 9 amino acids. Germline V CDR1 and CDR2: DFQATT, SNEGSKA (reference sequence). The CDR3 coding sequence is TGTCGGAGGGGCCTCGAGCAGTACTTC. It codes for CRRGLEQYF.

This clone was observed a single time. The CDR3: CASSQTGGGHVSGELFF. The CDR3 DNA follows: TGTGCCAGCAGCCAGACTGGTGGGGGACACGTTTCCGGGGAGCTGTTTTTT. The V call is TRBV4-2, the J call TRBJ2-2; D perhaps matches TRBD1 (6 bases). The CDR3 is made up of 17 amino acids. CDR1 is LGHNA, CDR2 YNFKEQ, per germline. Trimming shortened V by 3 bases and J by 6 bases, and 20 bases separated the two germline ends.

This clone was counted between two and nine times. This sequence joins TRBV5-1 and TRBJ1-2, with TRBD1 identical over 7 bases. After removal of 2 bases from V and 7 bases from J, the junction contained 2 bases not matched to a gene. Germline-derived CDR1 and CDR2 are SGHRS and YFSETQ. The CDR3 has 12 residues. CDR3 amino acids: CASSLDRAGYTF. CDR3 in DNA: TGCGCCAGCAGCTTAGACAGGGCTGGCTACACCTTC.

V gene TRBV28 combines with J gene TRBJ1-1; D is possibly TRBD1 (5 bases). The V gene's germline CDR1 is MDHEN and CDR2 SYDVKM. V was cut by 6 bases and J by 1 base, with 15 bases left in between. The CDR3 covers 15 residues. CDR3 sequence: CASSRRGGGNTEAFF. The CDR3 nucleotides read TGTGCCAGCAGCCGCCGCGGGGGAGGGAACACTGAAGCTTTCTTT.

The rearrangement joins TRBV5-1 to TRBJ2-2; 9 nucleotides agree with TRBD1. CDR1 and CDR2 (germline): SGHRS, YFSETQ. This CDR3 has 16 amino acids. The junction had 5 bases not matched to a gene; V was cut back by 0 bases and J by 5 bases. CDR3 nucleotides: TGCGCCAGCAGCTTGGCCAACGGACAGGGGACCGGGGAGCTGTTTTTT. This translates into CASSLANGQGTGELFF.

The CDR3 protein is CASSFRGTGANTEAFF. CDR3 DNA: TGTGCCAGCAGTTTTAGAGGGACAGGGGCGAACACTGAAGCTTTCTTT. The chain links TRBV6-4 to TRBJ1-1; 10 bases fit TRBD1. Germline CDR1 and CDR2: MRHNA and SNTAGT. Trimming at V came to 5 bases and at J to 1 base, leaving 7 bases not matched to a gene. The CDR3 runs 16 residues.

The chain has TRBV10-3 and TRBJ1-3; 8 bases are shared with TRBD1. The CDR3 is made up of 17 amino acids. J gave up 2 bases and V 3 bases, and 9 bases lay outside the gene matches. Germline-derived CDR1 and CDR2 are ENHRY and SYGVKD. Written as DNA, the CDR3 is TGTGCCATCAGTGAAAGAAGTCAGGGGGCAACTGGAAACACCATATATTTT. This encodes CAISERSQGATGNTIYF.

This sequence joins TRBV7-2 and TRBJ1-1; TRBD1 matches 8 bases. Germline V lookup: CDR1 SGHTA, CDR2 FQGNSA. CDR3 length: 14 residues. The trim removed 8 bases at V and 3 bases at J, leaving 8 bases unmatched. CDR3 sequence (DNA): TGTGCCAGCCGTTTGGGGACAGGACACACTGAAGCTTTCTTT. Its translation: CASRLGTGHTEAFF.

The chain employs TRBV29-1 and TRBJ1-1; perhaps TRBD1 as D (5 bases). Germline V gene data show CDR1 as SQVTM and CDR2 as ANQGSEA. The CDR3 sequence is 13 residues long. Trimming stripped 2 bases from V and 3 bases from J, with 10 bases between. The CDR3 is CSVENLRDTEAFF. The CDR3 bases are TGCAGCGTTGAAAATCTCAGGGACACTGAAGCTTTCTTT.

J is TRBJ2-4 and V is TRBV5-1; 8 positions agree with TRBD1. This CDR3 contains 16 residues. Germline CDR1 and CDR2: SGHRS and YFSETQ. J was trimmed by 1 base and V by 4 bases; bases with no gene match: 7. The CDR3 sequence: CASSPTGERAKNIQYF. CDR3 bases: TGCGCCAGCAGCCCGACAGGGGAGAGGGCCAAAAACATTCAGTACTTC.

This rearrangement joins TRBV28 to TRBJ2-7; 9 bases match TRBD2. In germline, CDR1 is MDHEN, CDR2 SYDVKM. The CDR3 extends over 15 amino acids. V trimming: 7 bases; J trimming: 0 bases; junction bases outside the gene matches: 7. The CDR3 DNA reads TGTGCCAGCATCGACCCTAGCGGGACCTCCTACGAGCAGTACTTC. Translation gives CASIDPSGTSYEQYF.

This clone came up once. The V gene is TRBV6-5, the J gene TRBJ2-7, with D maybe TRBD2 (7 bases). The CDR3 contains 15 residues. Germline CDR1 reads MNHEY; CDR2 reads SVGAGI. Deletions cut 6 bases from V and 0 bases from J, with 15 bases between. The CDR3 DNA follows: TGTGCCAGCAGCCCGGGGGAGGGGGGCTCCTACGAGCAGTACTTC. Its protein product is CASSPGEGGSYEQYF.

V is TRBV19 and J is TRBJ1-1, with no clear D. V was cut by 3 bases and J by 7 bases, with 15 bases left in between. This CDR3 spans 14 amino acids. Germline lookup yields CDR1 LNHDA and CDR2 SQIVND (reference sequence). The CDR3 protein is CASSMGARSSEAFF. The CDR3 nucleotides read TGTGCCAGTAGTATGGGAGCCCGGTCCAGTGAAGCTTTCTTT.

The chain employs TRBV10-2 and TRBJ2-5; TRBD2 matches 11 bases. CDR1 is WSHSY and CDR2 is SAAADI in the germline V gene. The CDR3 spans 14 residues. J was trimmed by 5 bases and V by 6 bases; bases with no gene match: 5. The CDR3, as DNA: TGCGCCAGCAGGACTAGCGGGAAGACGGAGACCCAGTACTTC. Its translation is CASRTSGKTETQYF.

The V gene is TRBV27, the J gene TRBJ2-3, with 8 bases identical to TRBD1. V gave up 7 bases and J gave up 4 bases; unmatched junction bases: 10. CDR1 MNHEY and CDR2 SMNVEV come from the germline V gene (reference sequence). The CDR3 has 15 amino acids. CDR3 sequence: CASTPGQGAPDTQYF. CDR3 DNA: TGTGCCAGCACCCCTGGGCAGGGGGCCCCAGATACGCAGTATTTT.

The J gene is TRBJ2-5, the V gene TRBV4-2; the D is unclear. CDR3 size: 12 residues. V lost 0 bases to trimming and J lost 3 bases, with 2 bases between them. CDR1 is LGHNA and CDR2 is YNFKEQ in the germline V gene. This CDR3 is CASSQDKETQYF. The CDR3 nucleotides read TGTGCCAGCAGCCAAGATAAAGAGACCCAGTACTTC.